Listed here is a single TCR beta chain. Sequencing was performed with immunoSEQ multiplex PCR; in TCRdb, only in-frame clones are kept and a portion is missing. Here the sample spans about 270,000 clones, around 87% being singletons. This sample is part of a study of blood T cell repertoires in COVID-19. Germline values: CDR1 SGDLS, CDR2 YYNGEE. The CDR3 loop spans 14 amino acids. V lost 0 bases, J lost 3 bases, and 7 bases lay in between. Sequenced material: peripheral blood. The V call is TRBV9, the J call TRBJ2-1; D is perhaps TRBD2 (5 bases). This clonotype originated in a woman between 50 and 59 years old with acute or convalescent COVID-19. The CDR3 is CASSVVGDYNEQFF. The CDR3 DNA reads TGTGCCAGCAGCGTAGTCGGGGACTACAATGAGCAGTTCTTC.